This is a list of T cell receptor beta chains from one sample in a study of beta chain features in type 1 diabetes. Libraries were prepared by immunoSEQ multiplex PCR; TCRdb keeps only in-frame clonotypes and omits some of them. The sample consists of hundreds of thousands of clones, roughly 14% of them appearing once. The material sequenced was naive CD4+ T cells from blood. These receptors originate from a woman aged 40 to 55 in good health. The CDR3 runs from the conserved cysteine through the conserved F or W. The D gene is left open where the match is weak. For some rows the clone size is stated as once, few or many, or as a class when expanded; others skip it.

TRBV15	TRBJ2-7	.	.	CASGGLYF	TGTGCCAGCGGAGGGCTGTACTTC
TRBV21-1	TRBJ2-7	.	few	CASSKEARRYF	TGTGCCAGCAGCAAAGAGGCTCGGAGGTACTTC
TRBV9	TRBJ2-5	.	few	CASSGGAKETQYF	TGTGCCAGCAGCGGCGGGGCTAAAGAGACCCAGTACTTC
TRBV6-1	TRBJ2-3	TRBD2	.	CASSGMASGATDTQYF	TGTGCCAGCAGTGGGATGGCTAGCGGGGCCACAGATACGCAGTATTTT
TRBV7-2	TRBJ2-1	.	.	CASSLVRVDRYNEQFF	TGTGCCAGCAGCTTAGTACGGGTCGATAGATACAATGAGCAGTTCTTC
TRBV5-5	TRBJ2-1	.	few	CASRGGPSGEQFF	TGTGCCAGCAGGGGGGGGCCTTCAGGCGAGCAGTTCTTC
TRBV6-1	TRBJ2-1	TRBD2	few	CASRGTSGNNEQFF	TGTGCCAGCAGAGGGACTAGCGGGAACAATGAGCAGTTCTTC
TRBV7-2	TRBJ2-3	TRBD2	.	CASRRTSVGTDTQYF	TGTGCCAGCAGGAGGACTAGCGTCGGCACAGATACGCAGTATTTT
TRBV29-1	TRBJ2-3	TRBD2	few	CSVRGGTDTQYF	TGCAGCGTTCGGGGGGGCACAGATACGCAGTATTTT
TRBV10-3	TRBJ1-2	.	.	CAISEGVTPYGYTF	TGTGCCATCAGTGAGGGAGTTACCCCGTATGGCTACACCTTC
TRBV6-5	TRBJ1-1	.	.	CASSLQLNTEAFF	TGTGCCAGCAGTTTACAACTGAACACTGAAGCTTTCTTT
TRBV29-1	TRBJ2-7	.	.	CSAVGEGAGEQYF	TGCAGCGCCGTCGGTGAGGGGGCGGGGGAGCAGTACTTC
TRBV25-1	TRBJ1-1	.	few	CASSEFSEAFF	TGTGCCAGCAGTGAATTTAGCGAAGCTTTCTTT
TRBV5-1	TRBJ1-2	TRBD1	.	CASSPQRTGGDYGYTF	TGCGCCAGCAGCCCACAACGGACAGGGGGAGACTATGGCTACACCTTC
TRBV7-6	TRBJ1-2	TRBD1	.	CASSLDRDGYTF	TGTGCCAGCAGCCTGGACAGGGATGGCTACACCTTC
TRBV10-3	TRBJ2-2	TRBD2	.	CAISGPGLAGNTGELFF	TGTGCCATCAGCGGTCCGGGACTAGCGGGGAACACCGGGGAGCTGTTTTTT
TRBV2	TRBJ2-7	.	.	CASSGFDSYEQYF	TGTGCCAGCAGTGGATTTGACAGCTACGAGCAGTACTTC
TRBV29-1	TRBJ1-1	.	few	CSVERQGTEAFF	TGCAGCGTTGAAAGGCAGGGGACTGAAGCTTTCTTT
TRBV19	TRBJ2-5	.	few	CASSIGTTSETQYF	TGTGCCAGTAGTATAGGGACAACTTCGGAGACCCAGTACTTC
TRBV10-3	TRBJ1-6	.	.	CAISQGGDYNSPLHF	TGTGCCATCAGTCAAGGAGGGGACTATAATTCACCCCTCCACTTT